This T cell receptor (beta chain) was recorded in a study of CD4+ T cells in melanoma. The repertoire was sequenced with immunoSEQ multiplex PCR; TCRdb's copy has only in-frame clones and lacks some. The table shows some 50,000 clones, with about 88% occurring only once. Study-wide results and caveats: A reported correlation linked neoantigen-specific CD4+ T cells to CD8+, macrophage and B cell function. Diverse differentiation states were reported for melanoma neoantigen-specific CD4+ T cells.

About this clone: Its antigen is not known.

This TCR was sampled from a human donor with melanoma. Sequencing was carried out using peripheral blood.

CDR3 sequence: CASKGLRGHKSYEQYF. In DNA form, the CDR3 reads TGCGCCAGCAAGGGTTTGCGGGGCCATAAATCCTACGAGCAGTACTTC. The rearrangement uses TRBV5-1 and TRBJ2-7; maybe TRBD2 (6 bases). There are 16 residues in the CDR3. Trimming took 6 bases from V and 1 from J, leaving 20 bases between them. Germline CDR1 SGHRS, CDR2 YFSETQ.